The sequence of this T cell receptor beta chain was determined in a study of cytomegalovirus exposure and HLA in healthy donors. Notes on the study in general: A later look showed TCR association rates differing by HLA locus, highest for DRB1 and lowest for HLA-C. An analysis that came later showed most CMV-associated TCR beta chains appearing HLA-restricted. For cytomegalovirus status, the classifier reportedly gave diagnoses with high specificity and sensitivity.

As concerns this clone: Its antigen is currently unknown.

Use of 60 Vbeta and 13 Jbeta primers characterized the PCR. The repertoire was sequenced with immunoSEQ multiplex PCR; TCRdb's copy has only in-frame clones and lacks some. Seen here are about 110,000 clones, under 80% observed once, and the top ten hold roughly 6%. The CDR3 has 16 residues. In germline, CDR1 is MDHEN, CDR2 SYDVKM. V dropped 5 bases and J dropped 5 bases, with 21 bases sitting between them. The sequence was collected from a woman between 50 and 59 years old in good health and CMV-seropositive. V is TRBV28 and J is TRBJ1-2, with D perhaps matching TRBD1 (5 bases). Sequences were obtained from PBMCs. The CDR3 region is CASSPQKGMWNYGYTF. Here the CDR3 DNA reads TGTGCCAGCAGTCCCCAAAAGGGGATGTGGAATTATGGCTACACCTTC.